This T cell receptor beta chain derives from a study of vaccination and CD4 T cells after COVID-19 (dated by TCRdb to the early 2020s). Context from the whole study: Convalescent patients had a positive SARS-CoV-2 result on nasal swab PCR, and of these patients, several had mild disease and one had severe disease. In approximately eleven COVID-19 convalescent patients and several infection-naive healthy vaccine recipients, the spike-specific CD4+ TCR repertoire before mRNA vaccination was compared with the repertoire after mRNA vaccination. Participants received two doses of either the Pfizer-BioNTech BNT162b2 vaccine (n=8) or the Moderna mRNA-1273 vaccine (n=2). The cultures were stimulated with overlapping spike peptide pools from SARS-CoV-2 and from the common cold coronaviruses HCoV-NL63, HCoV-OC43 and HCoV-229E. Post-vaccine blood samples were taken a median of around 68 days after the second vaccine dose, with a range of roughly 14 to 250 days. Post-COVID blood samples from convalescent patients were collected a median of roughly 100 days after diagnosis, with a range of roughly 35 to 180 days. In control cultures, a CEFX viral epitope pool was used as positive control, an HIV-1 Nef peptide pool was used as negative control, or no peptide was added. In the convalescent cohort there were six males and four females, among whom were two Hispanic individuals, seven Caucasians, two Asians and one multiracial person. What the study reported, not specific to this receptor: The study included relatively few convalescent patients and did not analyze early timepoints after natural infection. In convalescent patients, a median approximately 90% of post-vaccine SARS-CoV-2-reactive clones were detected only after vaccination, suggesting vaccine-specific priming. Of the vaccine-specific clones found in convalescent patients, nearly all (304 of 307) were mono-reactive for SARS-CoV-2 spike instead of being cross-reactive with common cold coronaviruses. Although the median number of SARS-CoV-2-reactive clonotypes went up from fewer than 25 after infection to around 39 after vaccination, the increase was not significant.

Library method: PCR. At the Johns Hopkins FTIC core, DNA from the cultured CD4+ T cells underwent TCR sequencing with the Oncomine TCR Beta short-read assay. The QIAamp micro DNA kit was used to extract genomic DNA from the cultured CD4+ T cells. The Oncomine TCR Beta libraries from cultured CD4+ T cells were pooled using unique dual indexes and then sequenced on an Illumina iSeq 100. As for how the authors treated the data: Non-productive sequences were filtered out, and CDR3s that did not start with C, did not end with F or W, or were shorter than 7 amino acids were discarded. The MANAFEST web application identified antigen-specific clonotypes by comparing peptide-stimulated wells against reference wells and other culture wells. For a clone to be called positive, the clone needed an FDR below 0.05, an odds ratio above 5, and a productive frequency above 0.1% in at least two of three replicate wells. Cross-reactive clonotypes were defined as significantly expanded in both SARS-CoV-2 spike wells and at least one common cold coronavirus spike condition. CDR3 homology was assessed with Levenshtein distances (stringdist) and unrooted phylogenetic trees (ape) in R version 3.6.1. Using fastp trimming at Q25 and MiXCR clonotype assembly, TCRdb reanalyzed the public sequencing data and kept in-frame beta chains. CDR3 protein duplicates are merged, each entry listing the most common genes and DNA. These V and J calls are TCRdb output, not the study's own analysis. The sample data list 10,000 to 12,000 distinct CDR3 sequences, and approximately 53% of these were observed just once. The ten largest clones capture about an eighth of the sample.

The CDR3 measures 19 amino acids from cysteine to phenylalanine. The kept DNA is CDR3 alone, 57 bases in frame from the first base. V and J lose 0 bases and 2 bases, and a span of 19 bases separates them. Per the germline V gene, SGHTA is the CDR1 and FQGTGA is the CDR2. For this clonotype: What this receptor recognizes is not known. Within one base of it there is no much larger clone, and no base qualities were kept.

The treatment or condition label for this specimen denotes: roughly ten-day PBMC culture with coronavirus spike peptide pools or control peptides (ViraFEST assay). The study used the ViraFEST assay, which expanded antigen-specific T cells with peptide pools and then identified expanded clonotypes by TCR sequencing. The convalescent patients' positive SARS-CoV-2 PCR tests were from March to December 2020, which was before the Alpha, Beta and Delta variants emerged in the United States. PBMCs were cultured at under 2.5 million per well in IMDM supplemented with around 5.5% human AB serum and 10 IU/ml IL-2, with 10 ug/ml peptide pools added. Half of the culture medium was replaced with fresh IL-2-containing medium on days 3 and 7. CD4+ T cells were isolated after roughly 9 days of culture through negative selection using the EasySep CD4+ T cell isolation kit. Ficoll-Paque Plus gradient centrifugation was used to isolate PBMCs from whole blood, and the isolated PBMCs were then either used fresh or cryopreserved at -140C. Culture conditions were generally each tested in triplicate wells.

Rearrangement joined TRBV7-3 to TRBJ2-2, with no D gene named confidently. The sequence derives from a human donor who had recovered from COVID-19. The sample comprised CD4+ T cells from blood, cultured in vitro. The CDR3 protein: CASSLTPKFRELNTGELFF. The DNA is as follows: TGTGCCAGCAGCTTAACCCCTAAGTTTAGGGAACTTAACACCGGGGAGCTGTTTTTT.